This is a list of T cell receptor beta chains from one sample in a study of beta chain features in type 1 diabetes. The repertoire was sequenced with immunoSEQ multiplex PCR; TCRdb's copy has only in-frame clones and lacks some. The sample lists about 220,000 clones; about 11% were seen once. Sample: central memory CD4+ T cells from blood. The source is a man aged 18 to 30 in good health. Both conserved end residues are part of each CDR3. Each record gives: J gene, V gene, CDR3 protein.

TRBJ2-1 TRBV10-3 CAISGAPGQGGLGEQFF
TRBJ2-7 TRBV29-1 CSVEDLPRVASRGEQYF
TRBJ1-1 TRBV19 CASSILMNTEAFF
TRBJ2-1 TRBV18 CASSPPPYAGEFF
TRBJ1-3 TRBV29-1 CSVGTSGNTIYF
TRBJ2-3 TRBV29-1 CSARLAGDSDTQYF
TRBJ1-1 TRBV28 CASRDGLNTEAFF
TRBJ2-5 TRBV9 CASSAPSGWEETQYF
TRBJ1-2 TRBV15 CATSREQGNYGYTF
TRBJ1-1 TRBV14 CASSHRTSNTEAFF
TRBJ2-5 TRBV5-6 CASSSYSGQETQYF
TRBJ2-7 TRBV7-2 CASSLGSSGRTTSYEQYF
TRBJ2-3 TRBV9 CASSVSFWTDTQYF
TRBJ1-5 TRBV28 CASTEAVNGNQPQHF
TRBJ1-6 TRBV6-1 CASSSGTGYSPLHF
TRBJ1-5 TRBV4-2 CASSQEPQGLGQPQHF
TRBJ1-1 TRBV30 CAWYSRQGAAEAFF
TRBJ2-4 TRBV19 CASSIVAGENIQYF
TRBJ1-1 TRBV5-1 CASSLVQGAGAFF
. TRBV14 CASSRDWGSYEQYF
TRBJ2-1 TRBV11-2 CASSLEEHNEQFF
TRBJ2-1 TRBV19 CASSTGSNEQFF
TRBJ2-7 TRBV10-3 CAISEGQGAFNEQYF
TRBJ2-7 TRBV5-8 CASSSGQFLVEQYF
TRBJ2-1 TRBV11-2 CASIRLTSGRYNEQFF
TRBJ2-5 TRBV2 CASGGEVKQETQYF
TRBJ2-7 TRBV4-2 CASSQGQAYEQYF
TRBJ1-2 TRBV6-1 CASSEGTVYGYTF
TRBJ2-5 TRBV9 CASSAPRSGRETQYF
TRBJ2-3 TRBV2 CASSVYTTDTQYF
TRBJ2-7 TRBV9 CASSITGTSEFYEQYF
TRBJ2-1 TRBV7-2 CASSAPGTSGEQFF
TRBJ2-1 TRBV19 CASASGSADNEQFF
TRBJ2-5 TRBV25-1 CASSEDTAYQETQYF
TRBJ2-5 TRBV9 CASSVDNGETQYF
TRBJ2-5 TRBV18 CASSPGTVGETQYF
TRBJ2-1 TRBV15 CATSGQTGTSGINEQFF
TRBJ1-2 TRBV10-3 CAISEGEDYGYTF
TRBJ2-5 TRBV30 CAWSVQGEQYF
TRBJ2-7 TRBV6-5 CASSYPGEGYEQYF
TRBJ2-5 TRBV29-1 CSVEDPPRETQYF
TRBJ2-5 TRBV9 CASSPGAQETQYF
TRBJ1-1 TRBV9 CASSVGLPAHSEAFF
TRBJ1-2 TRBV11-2 CASMEVRNIAYGYTF
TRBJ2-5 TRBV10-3 CAISESTVSETQYF
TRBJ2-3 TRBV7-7 CASSLALRDTQYF
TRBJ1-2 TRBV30 CAWKEDRGDYTF
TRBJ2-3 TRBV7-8 CASSLVQREWGTDTQYF
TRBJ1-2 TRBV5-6 CASSPTMDVYGYTF
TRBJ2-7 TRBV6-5 CASSYMVASYEQYF
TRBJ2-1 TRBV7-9 CASSLEGTPSYNEQFF
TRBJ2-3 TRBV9 CASSVADVPQYF
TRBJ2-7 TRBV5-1 CASSAIGAYEQYF
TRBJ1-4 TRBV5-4 CASSLGGTSEEKLFF
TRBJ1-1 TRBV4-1 CASSQERPGLNTEAFF
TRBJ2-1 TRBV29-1 CSVPPGPVSYNEQFF
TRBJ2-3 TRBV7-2 CASSFRAFTDTQYF
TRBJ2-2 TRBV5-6 CASSLSYWITGELFF
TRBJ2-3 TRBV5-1 CASSSKNTGTDTQYF
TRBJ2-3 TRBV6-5 CASSKQGDTQYF